This record looks at one T cell receptor (beta chain) sequence and its context. Its target antigen remains unknown. No base quality information exists; no much larger clone differs at one position. This sample stems from a study of T cell responses to AZD1222 COVID-19 vaccine (dated by TCRdb to the early 2020s). Concerning the study at large: A total of over 230 trial participants underwent TCR sequencing, of whom 207 received two doses of AZD1222 and around 26 received two doses of the MenACWY control vaccine. Trial participants were enrolled by age into subgroups of 18-55, 56-69 and 70-plus years, and 148, 28 and 57 TCR-sequenced participants, respectively, were included in these subgroups. General conclusions and limits of the study: Because no samples from the day 14 peak response were available, repertoires could be characterized only after the peak T cell response. Epitopes outside the regions mutated in the B.1.351 and B.1.1.7 variants were reportedly recognized by nearly half of the unique spike-specific TCRs. A significant rise in spike-specific TCR breadth and depth was observed after two AZD1222 doses relative to day 0 and relative to MenACWY recipients. The 56-69-year group was small, and its depth increase did not reach significance, likely because of low power. Conclusions about previously exposed vaccinees are limited because only a handful of AZD1222 recipients were SARS-CoV-2 seropositive at baseline. The whole spike protein was spanned by vaccine-associated CD4 TCRs, and dominant responses were seen in regions 160-218 and 743-854. Participants were mostly white British, with more females than males. The authors suggested clonal diversity may have been underestimated.

From the cysteine up to the phenylalanine, the CDR3 has a length of 14 residues. This entry keeps only the CDR3 DNA: 42 bases, framed from base 1. Germline trimming: 2 bases from V, 5 bases from J; junction bases outside gene matches: 5. The CDR1 and CDR2 encoded by the germline V gene (reference sequence) are SEHNR and FQNEAQ. The CDR3 regions of human TCRbeta chains were analyzed by immunosequencing. For the original study's pipeline: Repertoire TCRs were matched against a reference library of SARS-CoV-2-specific TCRs generated with the MIRA antigen-specificity platform. Breadth meant the fraction of unique TCRs that were SARS-CoV-2-associated, whereas depth meant the fraction of total T cells that were SARS-CoV-2-associated. Using the MIRA data, each spike-specific TCR was mapped to the spike region that the TCR reacts to and placed in a CD4 or CD8 class. Log10-transformed breadth and depth values were compared by one-way ANOVA with Sidak's multiple comparisons tests. TCRdb took this table from immuneACCESS and kept in-frame rearrangements with V and J called. Such tables lack part of the clones; where checked against another copy, unresolved V genes explain under half of the gap, and the rest is unexplained. Clonal size and the V and J genes are those of that table, whereas D and trimming came from the DNA. Present in this sample are 250,000 to 300,000 clones, 90% to 95% of which were seen just once. The ten largest clones represent 0.5% to 0.7% of the sample.

Read against the paper, the sample's time point label means: about 28 days (+/-7) after the second vaccine dose. AZD1222 recipients with second doses at about 4 weeks or about 12 weeks were pooled, because spike-specific TCR depth and breadth did not differ between schedules. Vaccinee samples came from UK trials COV001 and COV002, including a single-blind randomized controlled phase 2/3 trial of AZD1222 (ChAdOx1 nCoV-19) in healthy adults. For TCRbeta chain sequencing, PBMC samples were collected from trial participants at day 0 and at day 28 after the second dose. The sample consisted of peripheral blood, taken 28 days after the second AZD1222 dose. This sequence was found in an adult who received the AZD1222 COVID-19 vaccine. The chain links TRBV7-9 with TRBJ2-7, with 8 middle bases fitting TRBD1. The CDR3 reads as follows: CASSLTRGPHEQYF. The DNA sequence is as follows: TGTGCCAGCAGCTTAACCAGGGGGCCGCACGAGCAGTACTTC.